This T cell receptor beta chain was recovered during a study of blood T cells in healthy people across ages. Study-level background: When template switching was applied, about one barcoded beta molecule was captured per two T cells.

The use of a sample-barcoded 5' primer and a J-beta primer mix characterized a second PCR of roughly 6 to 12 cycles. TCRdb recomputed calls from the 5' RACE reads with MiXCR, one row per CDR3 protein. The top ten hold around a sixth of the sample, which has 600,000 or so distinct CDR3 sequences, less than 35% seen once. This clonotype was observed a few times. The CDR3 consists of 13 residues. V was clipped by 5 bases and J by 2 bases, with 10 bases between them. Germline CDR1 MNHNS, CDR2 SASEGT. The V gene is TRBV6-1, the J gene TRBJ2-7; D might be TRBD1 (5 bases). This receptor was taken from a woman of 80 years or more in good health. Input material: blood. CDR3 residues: CASSKKGPYEQYF. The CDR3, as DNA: TGTGCCAGCAGTAAAAAGGGGCCCTACGAGCAGTACTTC.